This T cell receptor (beta chain) emerged from a study of T cells in Graves' hyperthyroidism and ophthalmopathy. Notes on this clonotype: A much larger clone lies one base from this, so it may be a read error. No DNA is shown, since the ends of the CDR3 on it are uncertain; the CDR3 is the one TCRdb lists.

Ends included, the CDR3 has 15 residues. CDR1 and CDR2 (germline): MNHEY, SMNVEV (reference sequence). Amplification of TCR beta CDR3 regions was performed using RNA transcripts as template. First-round RT-PCR targeting the TCR CDR3 was performed with the HTBI primer set. One entry per CDR3 protein, called by TCRdb with MiXCR from the multiplex PCR reads. The sample shows about 380,000 distinct CDR3 sequences, 14% of them seen only once. Sequenced: blood. This clonotype was sampled from an older woman with Graves' hyperthyroidism. The chain is built from TRBV27 and TRBJ2-1. CDR3 amino acids: CASSSSAALYNGQFF.